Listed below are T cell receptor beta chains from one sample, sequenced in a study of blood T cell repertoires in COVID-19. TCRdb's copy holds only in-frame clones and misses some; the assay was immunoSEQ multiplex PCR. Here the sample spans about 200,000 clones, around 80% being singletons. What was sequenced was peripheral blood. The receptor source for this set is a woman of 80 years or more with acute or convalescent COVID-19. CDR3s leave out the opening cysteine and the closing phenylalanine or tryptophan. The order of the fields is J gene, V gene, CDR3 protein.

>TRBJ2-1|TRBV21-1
ASSKSYRGGLDNEQF
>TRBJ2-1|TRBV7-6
ASSPLSGSSYNEQF
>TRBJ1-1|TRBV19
ASRTNFGGNTEAF
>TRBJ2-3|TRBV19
ASSIVLQGSDTQY
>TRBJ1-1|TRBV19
ASSPGDTEAF
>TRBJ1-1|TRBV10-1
ASSRDRDLWTEAF
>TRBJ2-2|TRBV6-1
ASSGAGRHTGELF
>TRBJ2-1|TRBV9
ASSVVTGLNEQF
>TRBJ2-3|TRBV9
ASSVEPWGGPTDTQY
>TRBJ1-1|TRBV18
ASSPELQGRTEAF
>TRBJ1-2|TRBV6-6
ASRRGQGAYGYT
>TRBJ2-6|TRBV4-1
ASSQDRLAGANVLT
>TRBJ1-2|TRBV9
ASSQLQGGVGGYT
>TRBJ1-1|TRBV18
ASSEQGEFGTWAF
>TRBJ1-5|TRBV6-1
ASSEATGGNQPQH
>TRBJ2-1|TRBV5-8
ASSLETGYNEQF
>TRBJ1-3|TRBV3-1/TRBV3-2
ASSSQGGRNTIY
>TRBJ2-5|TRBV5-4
ASSPRQRVQETQY
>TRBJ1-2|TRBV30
ASSGDNYGYT
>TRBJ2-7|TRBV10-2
ASREVAGPSYEQY
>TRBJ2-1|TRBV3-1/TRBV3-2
ASSQEWTSGGYNEQF
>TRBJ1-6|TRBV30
AFTGTSYNSPLH
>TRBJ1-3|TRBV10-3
AISVGTVNSGNTIY
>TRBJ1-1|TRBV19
ASRGTPEPEAF
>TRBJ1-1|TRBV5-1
ASSLDLQGDGTEAF
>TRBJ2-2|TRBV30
AWRVGGGRTGELF
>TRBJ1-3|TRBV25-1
ASSRGSSGNTIY
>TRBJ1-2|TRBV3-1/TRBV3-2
ASSQDPGHPYGYT
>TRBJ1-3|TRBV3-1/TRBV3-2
ASSQAGASLSGNTIY
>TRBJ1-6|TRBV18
ASSPGVQGEQDNSPLH
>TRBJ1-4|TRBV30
AASAGGSEKLF
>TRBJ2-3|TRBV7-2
ASSRRGGVTTDTQY
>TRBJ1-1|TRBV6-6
ASWGQGKAF
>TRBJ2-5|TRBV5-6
ASSLAGSPETQY
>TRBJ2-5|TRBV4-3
ASSQAGVQETQY
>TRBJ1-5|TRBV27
ASSSITGRGNQPQH
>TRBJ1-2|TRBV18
ASSPRQESYGYT
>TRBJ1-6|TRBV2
ASSSDRGHNSPLH
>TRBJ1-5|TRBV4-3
ASSPGQGTGGAQH
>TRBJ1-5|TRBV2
ASSEGQGHQPQH
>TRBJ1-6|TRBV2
ASSARAYNSPLH
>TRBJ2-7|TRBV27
ASSYSGRTGYEQY
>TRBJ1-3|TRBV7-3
ASTFPGDFTGNTIY
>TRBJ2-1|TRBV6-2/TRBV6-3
ASSYTGYNEQF
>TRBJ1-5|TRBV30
AWSAGGDQPQH
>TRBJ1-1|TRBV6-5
ASSLGTQAF